A selection of T cell receptor beta chains follows, all from one sample in a study of response to subunit inactivated influenza vaccine. TCRdb fed the RT-PCR reads into MiXCR, producing one record per CDR3 protein. The sample includes around 710,000 distinct CDR3 sequences, more than 11% of them seen just once. The input for sequencing was PBMCs from blood, taken 14 to 15 days before vaccination. The receptor source for this set is a man aged 45-60 years who received an inactivated influenza vaccine. The CDR3 runs from the conserved cysteine through the conserved F or W. The D gene is left open where the match is weak. Clone size is stated in some rows and not others, as once, few, many or a class when expanded.

clone_size cdr3_length d_call j_call v_call cdr3_aa cdr3_nt
NA 17 TRBD2 TRBJ2-7 TRBV6-2/TRBV6-3 CASSYRGNSGGTYEQYF TGTGCCAGCAGTTACCGTGGAAACAGCGGGGGGACCTACGAGCAGTACTTC
NA 19 NA TRBJ2-3 TRBV5-1 CASSSWGPQAAGTTDTQYF TGCGCCAGCAGCTCTTGGGGGCCACAGGCGGCCGGAACCACAGATACGCAGTATTTT
NA 12 NA TRBJ1-1 TRBV12-3/TRBV12-4 CASSFTIAEAFF TGTGCCAGCAGTTTTACAATCGCTGAAGCTTTCTTT
NA 15 NA TRBJ2-6 TRBV10-3 CAIKIGTSGANVLTF TGTGCCATCAAGATAGGGACCTCTGGGGCCAACGTCCTGACTTTC
few 14 NA TRBJ1-2 TRBV12-3/TRBV12-4 CASSLSTSGDGYTF TGTGCCAGCAGTTTATCCACTTCCGGGGATGGCTACACCTTC
NA 12 NA TRBJ2-3 TRBV25-1 CASSDSGVTQYF TGTGCCAGCAGTGATTCAGGGGTGACGCAGTATTTT
NA 13 NA TRBJ2-2 TRBV20-1 CSASSANTGELFF TGCAGTGCTAGTTCCGCAAACACCGGGGAGCTGTTTTTT
few 11 NA TRBJ2-3 TRBV20-1 CSTHRQDTQYF TGCAGTACCCACCGGCAAGATACGCAGTATTTT
NA 15 TRBD2 TRBJ2-1 TRBV12-3/TRBV12-4 CASRSTSGAYNEQFF TGTGCCAGCAGGTCGACTAGCGGGGCCTACAATGAGCAGTTCTTC
few 13 NA TRBJ2-5 TRBV27 CASSSPTQETQYF TGTGCCAGCAGTTCACCTACCCAAGAGACCCAGTACTTC
NA 16 NA TRBJ2-7 TRBV7-2 CACSLGYARGAGEQYF TGTGCCTGCAGCTTAGGTTACGCTAGGGGAGCCGGCGAGCAGTACTTC
NA 14 NA TRBJ2-5 TRBV24-1 CATGGDEFQETQYF TGTGCCACCGGGGGAGACGAATTCCAAGAGACCCAGTACTTC
NA 16 NA TRBJ1-5 TRBV5-6 CASSLGSTSANQPQHF TGTGCCAGCAGCTTGGGGTCCACCTCAGCAAATCAGCCCCAGCATTTT
few 13 NA TRBJ2-1 TRBV18 CASSPLPTGEQFF TGTGCCAGCTCACCTCTTCCTACAGGGGAGCAGTTCTTC
few 15 TRBD1 TRBJ2-5 TRBV20-1 CSAPRGQGARETQYF TGCAGTGCCCCAAGGGGCCAGGGGGCGAGAGAGACCCAGTACTTC
NA 14 NA TRBJ2-1 TRBV20-1 CSARDERGWDEQFF TGCAGTGCTAGAGATGAGAGGGGTTGGGATGAGCAGTTCTTC
NA 15 TRBD1 TRBJ1-2 TRBV25-1 CASSEWGQLGYGYTF TGTGCCAGCAGTGAATGGGGACAGTTGGGCTATGGCTACACCTTC
few 14 NA TRBJ2-3 TRBV6-1 CASCSESHTDTQYF TGTGCCAGCTGTAGCGAATCACACACAGATACGCAGTATTTT
few 14 NA TRBJ2-1 TRBV7-2 CASSYGTFDNEQFF TGTGCCAGCAGCTATGGGACCTTCGACAATGAGCAGTTCTTC
NA 14 NA TRBJ2-7 TRBV14 CASSQFLGGGEQYF TGTGCCAGCAGCCAATTCCTAGGAGGGGGGGAGCAGTACTTC
few 15 TRBD2 TRBJ2-7 TRBV20-1 CSARMGGGAVYEQYF TGCAGTGCTAGAATGGGCGGGGGGGCCGTCTACGAGCAGTACTTC
few 12 TRBD1 TRBJ2-7 TRBV15 CATSKGQGEQYF TGTGCCACCAGCAAAGGACAGGGCGAGCAGTACTTC
NA 16 TRBD2 TRBJ2-3 TRBV12-3/TRBV12-4 CASSPQLAGSTDTQYF TGTGCCAGCAGTCCGCAACTAGCGGGAAGCACAGATACGCAGTATTTT
NA 14 TRBD2 TRBJ2-7 TRBV20-1 CSARDGDYSYEQYF TGCAGTGCTAGAGATGGGGACTACTCCTACGAGCAGTACTTC
few 16 NA TRBJ2-3 TRBV6-5 CASSFRMLSSTDTQYF TGTGCCAGCAGTTTTCGGATGCTTTCTAGCACAGATACGCAGTATTTT
NA 17 TRBD2 TRBJ2-1 TRBV11-2 CASSQGTSGRGYNEQFF TGTGCCAGCAGCCAAGGAACTAGCGGGAGGGGATACAATGAGCAGTTCTTC
many 14 NA TRBJ1-1 TRBV5-1 CASLRGSSNTEAFF TGCGCCAGCCTACGGGGGTCATCGAACACTGAAGCTTTCTTT
few 15 NA TRBJ2-2 TRBV4-1 CASSHGTSNTGELFF TGCGCCAGCAGCCACGGGACATCCAACACCGGGGAGCTGTTTTTT
NA 12 NA TRBJ2-7 TRBV28 CASQTDSYEQYF TGTGCCAGTCAGACAGACTCCTACGAGCAGTACTTC
NA 15 TRBD2 TRBJ2-3 TRBV20-1 CSARDPSGIADTQYF TGCAGTGCTAGAGATCCTAGCGGGATCGCAGATACGCAGTATTTT
NA 12 TRBD1 TRBJ2-7 TRBV28 CASSVRQGKQYF TGTGCCAGCAGTGTGCGACAGGGGAAGCAGTACTTC
NA 14 TRBD1 TRBJ2-1 TRBV29-1 CSVVDQGQYNEQFF TGCAGCGTTGTGGACCAGGGACAGTACAATGAGCAGTTCTTC
few 14 NA TRBJ2-3 TRBV11-2 CASSLDIGTDTQYF TGTGCCAGCAGCTTAGACATAGGGACAGATACGCAGTATTTT
NA 13 NA TRBJ2-2 TRBV20-1 CSARGLGPGELFF TGCAGTGCTAGAGGCTTGGGTCCCGGGGAGCTGTTTTTT
NA 18 NA TRBJ2-2 TRBV11-1 CASSLVFQWTANTGELFF TGTGCCAGCAGCTTAGTTTTTCAATGGACAGCGAACACCGGGGAGCTGTTTTTT
NA 13 NA TRBJ2-3 TRBV6-2/TRBV6-3 CASSYDGKSTQYF TGTGCCAGCAGTTACGACGGGAAGTCCACGCAGTATTTT
NA 19 TRBD2 TRBJ2-2 TRBV24-1 CATSDPGLAGGLDTGELFF TGTGCCACCAGTGATCCGGGACTAGCGGGAGGCCTTGACACCGGGGAGCTGTTTTTT
few 16 TRBD2 TRBJ2-3 TRBV20-1 CSAYSSGRSSRDTQYF TGCAGTGCTTATTCTAGCGGGAGAAGTAGCAGAGATACGCAGTATTTT
few 13 TRBD1 TRBJ1-1 TRBV7-2 CASRGQGLTEAFF TGTGCCAGCCGTGGACAGGGGTTGACTGAAGCTTTCTTT
NA 13 TRBD1 TRBJ2-5 TRBV29-1 CSVETGARGTQYF TGCAGCGTTGAGACAGGGGCGAGGGGGACCCAGTACTTC
few 13 NA TRBJ2-7 TRBV29-1 CSVLSGSSYEQYF TGCAGCGTCCTCAGCGGAAGCTCCTACGAGCAGTACTTC
few 15 TRBD1 TRBJ2-7 TRBV12-3/TRBV12-4 CASSWGQGTFEEQYF TGTGCCAGCAGCTGGGGACAGGGGACTTTTGAGGAGCAGTACTTC
NA 19 TRBD2 TRBJ2-1 TRBV3-1 CASSQEGGRLAGSYNEQFF TGTGCCAGCAGCCAAGAAGGAGGCCGACTAGCGGGCTCCTACAATGAGCAGTTCTTC
NA 12 NA TRBJ1-1 TRBV6-1 CASRDSHTEAFF TGTGCCAGCAGAGACAGTCACACTGAAGCTTTCTTT
few 15 TRBD2 TRBJ2-7 TRBV10-3 CAISMGLAGGDEQYF TGTGCCATCAGTATGGGACTAGCGGGAGGGGACGAGCAGTACTTC
NA 15 NA TRBJ1-3 TRBV4-1 CASSQEGARGNTIYF TGCGCCAGCAGCCAAGAGGGGGCGAGAGGAAACACCATATATTTT
NA 16 NA TRBJ2-6 TRBV7-2 CASSLVGRSGANVLTF TGTGCCAGCAGCTTAGTGGGGCGCTCTGGGGCCAACGTCCTGACTTTC
few 13 NA TRBJ1-5 TRBV12-3/TRBV12-4 CASSLTVSQPQHF TGTGCCAGCAGTCTCACAGTTTCTCAGCCCCAGCATTTT
few 15 TRBD2 TRBJ2-1 TRBV11-2 CASSETSGGANEQFF TGTGCCAGCAGCGAGACTAGCGGGGGGGCGAATGAGCAGTTCTTC
NA 12 NA TRBJ1-1 TRBV18 CASSPGTTEAFF TGTGCCAGCTCACCAGGTACCACTGAAGCTTTCTTT
few 15 TRBD1 TRBJ2-7 TRBV7-8 CASSLLRGQGGEQYF TGTGCCAGCAGCTTACTCCGAGGACAGGGCGGGGAGCAGTACTTC
NA 13 NA TRBJ2-1 TRBV7-9 CASSFLGYNEQFF TGTGCCAGCAGCTTCTTAGGCTACAATGAGCAGTTCTTC
few 17 TRBD1 TRBJ2-7 TRBV24-1 CATSDPGAGGEIYEQYF TGTGCCACCAGTGATCCCGGCGCAGGGGGCGAAATCTACGAGCAGTACTTC